This TCR beta chain comes out of a study of T-cell reconstitution after alpha-beta-depleted transplantation in children (TCRdb year 2016). A note on the overall study: The study quantitatively tracked T-cell immune reconstitution after TCRalphabeta/CD19-depleted allogeneic hematopoietic cell transplantation in children using TCR repertoire profiling. General findings and caveats noted by the study authors: The frequencies of hyperexpanded clones fell over the following months, and after one year, T-cell counts and TCRbeta diversity were mostly attributed to newly produced T cells. The apparently early recovery of alphabetaT-cell counts about two months after transplant reportedly depended on only several hundred rapidly expanded clones that came from non-depleted graft cells. In some patients, the high TCRbeta diversity seen at day 60 was put down to recipient T cells and intrathymic progenitors that had survived conditioning.

Trimmed from V: 6 bases; trimmed from J: 1 base; junction bases lacking a gene match: 0. From cysteine to phenylalanine, the CDR3 is 14 amino acids long. The sequence is cut down to CDR3 DNA, 42 bases in frame from base 1. This clonotype has ten or more counts. Its antigen target is currently unknown. No much larger clone is present one base from it, and per-base qualities are unavailable. Sample treatment or condition, as interpreted from the label and publication: allogeneic hematopoietic cell transplantation with graft depleted of TCRalphabeta T cells and CD19 B cells. The children who served as transplant recipients had been given grafts of TCRalphabeta/CD19-depleted allogeneic hematopoietic cells. Preparation of the library involved PCR. Sequencing relied on an Illumina HiSeq 2500. To normalize quantification of the TCRbeta repertoire, the TCR libraries were built with molecular barcoding that relied on unique molecular identifiers. TCRdb reprocessed the public reads (quality trimming at Q25 with fastp, clone calling with MiXCR) and kept in-frame beta chains. For every CDR3 protein sequence, its rows merge into one entry that carries the most common genes and DNA. Present in this sample are hundreds of thousands of distinct CDR3 sequences, 13% of which were seen just once. 0.79% of the sample belongs to the ten largest clones.

The specimen was PBMCs, collected before TCRalphabeta/CD19-depleted stem cell transplant. The TCR comes from a girl aged 2 to 10 with congenital amegakaryocytic thrombocytopenia, due to receive a stem cell transplant. The chain is encoded by TRBV12-3 or TRBV12-4 joined to TRBJ2-3; 11 bases in the junction line up with TRBD2. The bases are TGTGCCAGCAGACTAGCGGGAGGCACAGATACGCAGTATTTT. It specifies CASRLAGGTDTQYF.